These 10 T cell receptor beta chains share one sample of origin, sequenced in a study of CD4 T cells in relation to SARS-CoV-2 and coronaviruses. The unexposed donors gave CD4+ T cells in about 2010-2019, prior to COVID-19. CD4+ T cells were isolated from the cells after 10 days of culture. The table came from immunoSEQ multiplex PCR; TCRdb's copy has only in-frame clones and leaves some out. The sample lists 25,000 to 35,000 clones, approximately 80% occurring once. These TCRs' antigens remain unknown. Material for sequencing was CD4+ T cells from PBMCs, cultured in vitro. These receptors were obtained from a human donor in good health.

The V and J genes are TRBV9 and TRBJ1-3, with D maybe TRBD1 (5 bases). This CDR3 is 14 amino acids long. The V gene's germline CDR1 is SGDLS and CDR2 YYNGEE. Trimming left V 4 bases short and J 0 bases short, with 8 bases between. The CDR3 reads CASSQGPSGNTIYF. CDR3 nucleotides: TGTGCCAGCAGCCAGGGACCCTCTGGAAACACCATATATTTT.

This chain uses TRBV12-3 or TRBV12-4 with TRBJ2-7; D remains unclear. The V gene lost 3 bases and the J gene lost 6 bases, with 12 bases spanning the gap. The CDR3 consists of 13 residues. The CDR3: CASSFGPKGEQYF. The CDR3 coding sequence is TGTGCCAGCAGTTTTGGGCCTAAAGGCGAGCAGTACTTC.

The chain employs TRBV6-5 and TRBJ2-3; possibly TRBD1 for D (6 bases). Germline-derived CDR1 and CDR2 are MNHEY and SVGAGI. The CDR3 is made up of 13 amino acids. V shed 6 bases and J shed 11 bases, with 18 bases lying between them. The CDR3 nucleotides read TGTGCCAGCAGCCAAAGCGCCGGGACACGGCAGTATTTT. It translates to CASSQSAGTRQYF.

This sequence joins TRBV4-3 and TRBJ2-2; D may be TRBD2 (5 bases). The CDR3 consists of 18 residues. CDR1 is LGHNA and CDR2 is YSLEER in the germline V gene. The V and J ends lost 0 bases and 2 bases respectively, with 16 bases between them. CDR3 in amino acids: CASSQDTADYFNTGELFF. CDR3 sequence (DNA): TGCGCCAGCAGCCAAGATACGGCAGACTATTTCAACACCGGGGAGCTGTTTTTT.

The chain employs TRBV5-4 and TRBJ1-2; TRBD1 aligns across 7 bases. CDR3 length: 14 amino acids. After removal of 4 bases from V and 3 bases from J, the junction contained 6 bases not matched to a gene. Germline V lookup: CDR1 SGHNT, CDR2 YYREEE (reference sequence). The CDR3 DNA follows: TGTGCCAGCAGCCAGGGGGGACTACACTATGGCTACACCTTC. As protein: CASSQGGLHYGYTF.

This rearrangement joins TRBV30 to TRBJ2-2; 10 bases map to TRBD2. V lost 2 bases to trimming and J lost 1 base; unmatched junction nucleotides: 16. From germline, CDR1 is GTSNPN and CDR2 SVGIG (reference sequence). This CDR3 comprises 20 residues. The CDR3 protein is CAWSSPGLARRRLNTGELFF. Written as DNA, the CDR3 is TGTGCCTGGAGTAGTCCGGGACTAGCGCGACGACGACTGAACACCGGGGAGCTGTTTTTT.

This chain connects TRBV18 to TRBJ2-7, with D uncertain. The germline gives CDR1 KGHSH, CDR2 LQKENI. The V end was cut by 1 base, the J end by 0 bases, with 7 bases between. CDR3 length: 14 residues. The CDR3 DNA sequence: TGTGCCAGCTCACCACGGCACAGCTCCTACGAGCAGTACTTC. This gives the protein CASSPRHSSYEQYF.

V and J are TRBV2 and TRBJ1-1, with 7 bases identical to TRBD1. The V segment lost 6 bases and the J segment 4 bases; nucleotides outside the gene matches: 14. CDR3 length: 16 amino acids. Looked up from germline, CDR1 is SNHLY and CDR2 is FYNNEI. The CDR3: CASSSKGADFATEAFF. The CDR3 DNA reads TGTGCCAGCAGCTCGAAGGGGGCCGACTTTGCCACTGAAGCTTTCTTT.

The V call is TRBV12-2, the J call TRBJ2-3; TRBD2, as called in the table, went unchecked against the DNA. TRBV12-2 is noted as a pseudogene. This CDR3 contains 14 residues. In nucleotides, the CDR3 is TGTGCAAGTTGTCTAGCGGGAGTCGCAGATACGCAGTATTTT. Translation gives CASCLAGVADTQYF.

The chain is built from TRBV4-3 and TRBJ1-1, with D uncertain. The germline V gene encodes CDR1 LGHNA and CDR2 YSLEER. Trimming removed 0 bases at V and 0 bases at J, with 2 bases between. This CDR3 comprises 13 residues. CDR3 sequence: CASSQDLNTEAFF. The CDR3 DNA reads TGCGCCAGCAGCCAAGATCTGAACACTGAAGCTTTCTTT.